The clone carrying this T cell receptor (beta chain) was found many times. Its specificity is not known. This specimen belongs to a study of T cell repertoires in cytomegalovirus infection. Study information: A matching HLA type, together with CMV infection, was signaled by public TCR beta signatures.

V shed 5 bases and J shed 2 bases, with 13 bases lying between them. The CDR3 is 15 residues long. Via MiXCR, TCRdb re-called the reads, giving one row per CDR3 protein. The table lists some 500,000 distinct CDR3 sequences, around a third of them singletons. This receptor was taken from a human donor in good health (CMV status not recorded). Some clones in this sample may be carry-over from other donors' samples. This material consisted of cultured PBMCs, taken from culture after CMV antigen stimulation. This chain uses TRBV12-3 or TRBV12-4 with TRBJ1-5, with D maybe TRBD1 (6 bases). The CDR3 coding sequence is TGTGCCAGCAGTCCCCGGGGGGCGGGCAATCAGCCCCAGCATTTT. Its protein product is CASSPRGAGNQPQHF.